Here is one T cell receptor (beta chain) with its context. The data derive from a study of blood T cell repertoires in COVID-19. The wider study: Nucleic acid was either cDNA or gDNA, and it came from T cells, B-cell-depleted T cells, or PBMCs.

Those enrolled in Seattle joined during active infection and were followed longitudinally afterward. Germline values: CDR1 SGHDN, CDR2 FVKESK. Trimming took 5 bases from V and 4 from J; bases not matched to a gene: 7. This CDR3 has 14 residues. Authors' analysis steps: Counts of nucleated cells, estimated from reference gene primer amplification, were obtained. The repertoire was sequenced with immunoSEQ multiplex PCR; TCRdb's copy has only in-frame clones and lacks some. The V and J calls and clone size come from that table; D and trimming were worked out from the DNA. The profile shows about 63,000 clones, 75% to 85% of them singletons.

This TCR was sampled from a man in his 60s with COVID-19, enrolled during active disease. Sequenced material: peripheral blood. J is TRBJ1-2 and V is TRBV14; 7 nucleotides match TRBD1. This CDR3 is CASSGGQLSYGYTF. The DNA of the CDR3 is TGTGCCAGCAGCGGGGGACAGCTAAGCTATGGCTACACCTTC.